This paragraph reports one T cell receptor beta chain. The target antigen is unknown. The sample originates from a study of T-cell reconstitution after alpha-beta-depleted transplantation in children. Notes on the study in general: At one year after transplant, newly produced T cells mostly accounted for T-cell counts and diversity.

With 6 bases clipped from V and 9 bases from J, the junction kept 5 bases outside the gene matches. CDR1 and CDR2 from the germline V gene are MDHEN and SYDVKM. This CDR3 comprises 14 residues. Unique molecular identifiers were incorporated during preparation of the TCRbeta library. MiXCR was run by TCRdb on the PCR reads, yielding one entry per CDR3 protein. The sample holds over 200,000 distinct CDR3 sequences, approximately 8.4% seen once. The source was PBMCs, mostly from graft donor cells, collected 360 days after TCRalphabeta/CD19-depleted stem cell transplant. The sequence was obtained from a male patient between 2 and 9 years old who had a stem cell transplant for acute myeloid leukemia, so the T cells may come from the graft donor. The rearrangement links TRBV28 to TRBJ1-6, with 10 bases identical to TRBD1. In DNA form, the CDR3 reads TGTGCCAGCAGCACGACAGGGGGCGTTTCACCCCTCCACTTT. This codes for CASSTTGGVSPLHF.